The 20 T cell receptor beta chains in this list originate from one sample, sequenced in a study of PD-L1 blockade in urothelial cancer. Some clones are missing from TCRdb's copy, which holds only in-frame ones; the method was immunoSEQ multiplex PCR. Of 86,000 or so clones listed, 85% to 90% are singletons. As to time point: pretreatment peripheral blood. The specimen was PBMCs, collected around atezolizumab (anti-PD-L1) treatment. Receptors were obtained from a man aged 55 to 70 with urothelial cancer.

In DNA, the CDR3 is TGTGCCAGCGGGCGTGGGAGGGATGAAAAACTGTTTTTT. Its translation: CASGRGRDEKLFF. The J gene is TRBJ1-4, the V gene TRBV6-5, with unresolved D. The CDR3 is 13 amino acids. The V end was cut by 8 bases, the J end by 6 bases, with 13 bases between. Germline V gene lookup returns CDR1 MNHEY and CDR2 SVGAGI.

On this clone itself: The germline gene is not matched at one end of the junction; a read error may be the cause. The chain employs TRBV9 and TRBJ2-3; TRBD2 might be the D (6 bases). This CDR3 contains 14 residues. Germline V CDR1 and CDR2: SGDLS, YYNGEE. The CDR3 loop reads CASSVATSKDTQYF. Here the CDR3 DNA reads TGTGCCAGCAGCGTAGCTACTAGCAAAGATACGCAGTATTTT.

The rearrangement links TRBV19 to TRBJ1-5; D might be TRBD1 (6 bases). V dropped 4 bases and J dropped 0 bases, with 13 bases sitting between them. The CDR3 is 16 residues long. CDR1 and CDR2 from the germline V gene are LNHDA and SQIVND (reference sequence). The chain's CDR3 is CASSKLGQSSNQPQHF. The CDR3 region has the DNA TGTGCCAGTAGTAAACTGGGACAATCTAGCAATCAGCCCCAGCATTTT.

In this sample, this clone turned up once. The genes are TRBV2 and TRBJ2-2, with 10 nucleotides matching TRBD1. The CDR3 loop spans 15 amino acids. Germline loops: CDR1 SNHLY, CDR2 FYNNEI. V lost 2 bases to trimming and J lost 9 bases; unmatched junction nucleotides: 6. In nucleotides, the CDR3 is TGTGCCAGCAGTGAAAGGGGACAGGGGAAGAGGGAGCTGTTTTTT. It specifies CASSERGQGKRELFF.

This sequence joins TRBV10-3 and TRBJ1-4; TRBD1 agrees at 7 bases. The CDR3 consists of 16 residues. Germline V CDR1 and CDR2: ENHRY, SYGVKD. V was pared by 0 bases and J by 7 bases, with 8 bases of the junction left unmatched. The CDR3 DNA reads as TGTGCCATCAGTGAGTCTTTGCAGGGGGGTACTGAAAAACTGTTTTTT. This codes for CAISESLQGGTEKLFF.

This sequence joins TRBV7-2 and TRBJ2-2, with TRBD1 matching over 8 bases. V was pared by 3 bases and J by 2 bases, with 5 bases of the junction left unmatched. The CDR3 runs 16 residues. Germline V CDR1 and CDR2: SGHTA, FQGNSA. The CDR3 DNA follows: TGTGCCAGCAGCTTCCGGGCAGGGGGCAACACCGGGGAGCTGTTTTTT. This translates into CASSFRAGGNTGELFF.

V usage is TRBV18 and J usage is TRBJ1-3; D gene uncertain. Between the trimmed V and J ends, which lost 2 bases and 4 bases, there was a span of 12 bases. Germline loops: CDR1 KGHSH, CDR2 LQKENI. This CDR3 has 15 residues. CDR3 sequence (DNA): TGTGCCAGCTCACCAGGTAGAACCACGGGAAACACCATATATTTT. Its protein product is CASSPGRTTGNTIYF.

In its sample, this clone was seen once. The chain joins TRBV19 to TRBJ1-5; D remains ambiguous. CDR1 LNHDA and CDR2 SQIVND come from the germline V gene (reference sequence). V shed 7 bases and J shed 7 bases, with 5 bases lying between them. This CDR3 has 10 residues. The CDR3 is CASNRQPQHF. The CDR3 region has the DNA TGTGCCAGTAATAGACAGCCCCAGCATTTT.

This clone showed up just a few times. The chain couples TRBV7-2 to TRBJ2-1; possibly TRBD1 for D (5 bases). The CDR3 consists of 14 residues. The germline V gene encodes CDR1 SGHTA and CDR2 FQGNSA. Trimming took 2 bases from V and 8 from J, leaving 13 bases between them. For the CDR3, the DNA is TGTGCCAGCAGCTTAAAGGGGCGCTCAGATGAGCAGTTCTTC. As protein: CASSLKGRSDEQFF.

The chain employs TRBV9 and TRBJ1-2; D might be TRBD1 (5 bases). V gave up 0 bases and J gave up 8 bases, with 11 bases separating them. The CDR3 is made up of 13 amino acids. Germline V lookup: CDR1 SGDLS, CDR2 YYNGEE. CDR3: CASSVGDWRGYTF. CDR3 coding DNA: TGTGCCAGCAGCGTAGGGGACTGGCGAGGCTACACCTTC.

This clone has only a few counts. V gene TRBV7-2 combines with J gene TRBJ1-4; tentatively, D is TRBD1 (6 bases). The V end was cut by 4 bases, the J end by 3 bases, with 12 bases between. Germline V gene data show CDR1 as SGHTA and CDR2 as FQGNSA. This CDR3 spans 15 amino acids. In DNA form, the CDR3 reads TGTGCCAGCAGCTCCCCGGACAGCCCTAATGAAAAACTGTTTTTT. This gives the protein CASSSPDSPNEKLFF.

This clone was detected only a few times. The chain couples TRBV4-2 to TRBJ2-3; D unresolved. The CDR3 spans 13 residues. The germline V gene encodes CDR1 LGHNA and CDR2 YNFKEQ. V lost 0 bases, J lost 7 bases, and 8 bases lay in between. The CDR3 DNA sequence: TGTGCCAGCAGCCAAGATACGCGAAATACGCAGTATTTT. It encodes CASSQDTRNTQYF.

The gene calls are TRBV5-1 and TRBJ2-7, with 7 bases fitting TRBD1. The trim removed 4 bases at V and 6 bases at J, leaving 13 bases unmatched. From germline, CDR1 is SGHRS and CDR2 YFSETQ. The CDR3 is 15 residues long. The CDR3: CASSIRQGPISEQYF. CDR3 nucleotides: TGCGCCAGCAGCATCAGACAGGGACCTATAAGCGAGCAGTACTTC.

V gene TRBV5-1 combines with J gene TRBJ2-2; 8 bases map to TRBD2. CDR3 length: 16 residues. Germline V gene lookup returns CDR1 SGHRS and CDR2 YFSETQ. The junction had 6 bases not matched to a gene; V was cut back by 4 bases and J by 1 base. CDR3 coding DNA: TGCGCCAGCAGCCCAAGGACTAGCAGGAACACCGGGGAGCTGTTTTTT. This translates into CASSPRTSRNTGELFF.

The chain has TRBV27 and TRBJ2-5, with D perhaps TRBD2 (6 bases). This CDR3 has 16 residues. Germline V gene sequence: CDR1 MNHEY, CDR2 SMNVEV (reference sequence). Trimming left V 5 bases short and J 4 bases short, with 20 bases between. The CDR3 here is CASSGGWPGMGETQYF. In DNA, the CDR3 is TGTGCCAGCAGTGGGGGGTGGCCGGGGATGGGAGAGACCCAGTACTTC.

V gene TRBV23-1 combines with J gene TRBJ2-4; TRBD1 is a possible D gene (6 bases). TRBV23-1 is reported as an ORF; its role is uncertain. V lost 1 base and J lost 7, with 20 bases in between. The CDR3 consists of 17 residues. DNA for the CDR3: TGCGCCAGCAGTCAATGCCGACAGGTCCCCTGTGTGAACATTCAGTACTTC. Translating it yields CASSQCRQVPCVNIQYF.

V and J are TRBV27 and TRBJ2-7; D is perhaps TRBD1 (5 bases). Germline V gives CDR1 MNHEY, CDR2 SMNVEV (reference sequence). The CDR3 loop spans 16 amino acids. Trimming pared 6 bases from V and 2 bases from J, leaving 20 bases between. DNA for the CDR3: TGTGCCAGCAGACGAAGTATCGGGCAGGGAACCTACGAGCAGTACTTC. Amino acids: CASRRSIGQGTYEQYF.

This chain uses TRBV29-1 with TRBJ2-1; the match to TRBD2 covers 11 bases. With V trimmed by 7 bases and J by 9 bases, 8 bases remained unmatched. Per germline, CDR1 SQVTM and CDR2 ANQGSEA. There are 13 residues in the CDR3. CDR3 protein: CSGGTSGPGEQFF. CDR3 DNA: TGCAGCGGCGGGACTAGCGGACCGGGTGAGCAGTTCTTC.

The chain has TRBV6-5 and TRBJ2-5, with no clear D. CDR3 length: 14 amino acids. V was shortened by 0 bases and J by 2 bases, with 7 bases between the two germline ends. Germline values: CDR1 MNHEY, CDR2 SVGAGI. This CDR3 is CASSYSRAQETQYF. For the CDR3, the DNA is TGTGCCAGCAGTTACTCGAGAGCACAAGAGACCCAGTACTTC.

This clone was seen a single time. The rearrangement links TRBV7-8 to TRBJ1-4, with 9 bases matching TRBD1. The V segment lost 4 bases and the J segment 11 bases; nucleotides outside the gene matches: 11. From germline, CDR1 is SGHVS and CDR2 FQNEAQ. The CDR3 consists of 15 residues. The CDR3 reads CASSSVPGQGHKLFF. The CDR3 coding sequence is TGTGCCAGCAGCTCGGTCCCGGGACAGGGCCATAAACTGTTTTTT.